This TCR beta chain was identified during a study of blood T cell repertoires in COVID-19. Study as a whole: Sites in the United States, Italy and Spain provided acute and convalescent COVID-19 samples. Sources were T cells, B-cell-depleted T cells, or PBMCs; the material itself was cDNA or gDNA.

Those enrolled in Seattle joined during active infection and were followed longitudinally afterward. The protocol was immunoSEQ multiplex PCR, while the TCRdb copy is restricted to in-frame clones and leaves out a portion. The table shows about 210,000 clones, with 84% occurring only once. In germline, CDR1 is MGHRA, CDR2 YSYEKL. Trimming shortened V by 4 bases and J by 5 bases, and 14 bases separated the two germline ends. The CDR3 extends over 15 amino acids. Sequencing was done on a sample of peripheral blood. The rearrangement uses TRBV4-1 and TRBJ1-4, with a possible D match to TRBD1 (5 bases). The TCR originated in a woman older than 75 with COVID-19, enrolled during active disease. CDR3 DNA: TGCGCCAGCAGCCCCGCCGGGGGTGGGAATGAAAAACTGTTTTTT. Its protein is CASSPAGGGNEKLFF.